The sequence of this T cell receptor (beta chain) was determined in a study of HIV-infected children after antiretroviral therapy interruption (dated by TCRdb to the late 2010s). With respect to the entire study: All eight included children had a CD4+ count above 500 and a viral load below 50 copies/ml, with four on planned treatment interruption and four on continuous treatment. A median age of roughly 10 years was recorded in the interruption group, and a median age of 8 years was recorded in the continuous treatment group. Exposure to EBV and CMV had been recorded for most participating children. Samples from the interruption arm were taken at week 0, at week 12, at the end of interruption (week 24 or 48), and about 3 years after the study ended. In the continuous-treatment arm, samples from corresponding weeks 0, 48 and 150 were analyzed. Alongside measurements of thymic output, the study compared TCR repertoires of children on planned treatment interruption with TCR repertoires of children on continuous antiretroviral treatment.

Here is what the overall study found, with its caveats: The sorted CD45RA+ naive cells might contain minor non-naive CD45RA+ populations, such as EMRA or stem memory cells. In naive CD4+ repertoires of PTI patients, CDR3 sharing between time points fell after interruption began; many sequences were shared between end of interruption and 3 years later. The naive CD4+ Gini coefficient rose by the end of treatment interruption, suggesting clonal expansion, and returned to baseline by 3 years. The small number of patients is a limitation, and caution is needed when interpreting the data.

This clonotype was counted many times. No cognate antigen has been identified for it. No quality values exist for individual bases; no much larger clone is one base distant. The treatment or condition label corresponds to: PENTA 11 planned treatment interruption arm or continuous ART arm. Children from the United Kingdom aged 2 to 15 years who had been given at least three-drug ART for at least 24 weeks were enrolled as participants. Cryopreserved PBMCs containing at least 5 million viable cells were needed, and several candidate patients were excluded because their viable PBMC yield was low. Naive CD4+ CD45RA+ CD45RO- T cells were FACS-sorted from thawed PBMCs on a FACSAria III cell sorter. After sorting, the cells were fixed and RNA was extracted first with the RNeasy FFPE kit and then with the RNeasy Micro kit. Preparation of the library involved 3' RACE. TCR libraries were generated from RNA by a 3' RACE protocol incorporating unique molecular identifiers so that PCR amplification bias could be corrected. Amplicon libraries were pooled in groups of up to about 12 and sequenced on an Illumina MiSeq using v2 2x250 paired-end chemistry. The study's processing was this. Decombinator was used to process the reads, assigning V and J genes and CDR3 and applying barcode-based correction of errors and PCR bias. Before Gini coefficients were calculated with the R ineq package, the repertoires were subsampled to the same depth. Three approaches were used to assess CDR3 similarity: GLIPH, Hamming distance and a shared triplet metric. Through fastp at Q25 and MiXCR, TCRdb rebuilt clones from the public reads, retaining in-frame beta chains. Rows with a matching CDR3 protein are joined into one entry that keeps the most common DNA and genes. The V and J calls were not made by the authors but by TCRdb's processing. The sample has 90,000 or so distinct CDR3 sequences on record, 6.9% of them singletons. Roughly 1% of the sample is taken by the ten largest.

The sequence came from a pool of human donors with HIV. Sequencing used CD45RA+ CD4+ T cells from PBMCs, pooled from several time points, obtained from a donor given antiretroviral therapy, either interrupted or continuous. The sample's cell subset or site label, in plain terms: naive CD4+ CD45RA+ CD45RO- T cells.

This receptor carries the CDR3 CSAIPSSGGNEQYF. The DNA sequence is given as TGCAGTGCTATCCCCTCTAGCGGGGGTAACGAGCAGTACTTC. The rearranged chain carries TRBV20-1 and TRBJ2-7; TRBD2 fits 10 bases in the junction. Trimmed from V: 4 bases; trimmed from J: 5 bases; junction bases lacking a gene match: 8. CDR3 length: 14 amino acids, cysteine to phenylalanine. CDR3 DNA is the only sequence kept; it has 42 bases, read in frame from the first base. The CDR1 and CDR2 encoded by the germline V gene (reference sequence) are DFQATT and SNEGSKA.